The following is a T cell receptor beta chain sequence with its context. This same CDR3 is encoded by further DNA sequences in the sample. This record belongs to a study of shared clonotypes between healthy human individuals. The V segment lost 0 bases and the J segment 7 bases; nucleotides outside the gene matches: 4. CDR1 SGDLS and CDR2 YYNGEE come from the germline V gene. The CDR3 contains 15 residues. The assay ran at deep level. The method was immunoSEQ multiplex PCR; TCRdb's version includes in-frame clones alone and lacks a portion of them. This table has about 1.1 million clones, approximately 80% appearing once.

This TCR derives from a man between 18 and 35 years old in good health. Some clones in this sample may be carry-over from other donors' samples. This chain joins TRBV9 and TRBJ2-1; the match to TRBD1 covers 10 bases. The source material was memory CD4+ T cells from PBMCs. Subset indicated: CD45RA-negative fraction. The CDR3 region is CASSVGQGAYNEQFF. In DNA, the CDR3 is TGTGCCAGCAGCGTAGGACAGGGGGCGTATAATGAGCAGTTCTTC.